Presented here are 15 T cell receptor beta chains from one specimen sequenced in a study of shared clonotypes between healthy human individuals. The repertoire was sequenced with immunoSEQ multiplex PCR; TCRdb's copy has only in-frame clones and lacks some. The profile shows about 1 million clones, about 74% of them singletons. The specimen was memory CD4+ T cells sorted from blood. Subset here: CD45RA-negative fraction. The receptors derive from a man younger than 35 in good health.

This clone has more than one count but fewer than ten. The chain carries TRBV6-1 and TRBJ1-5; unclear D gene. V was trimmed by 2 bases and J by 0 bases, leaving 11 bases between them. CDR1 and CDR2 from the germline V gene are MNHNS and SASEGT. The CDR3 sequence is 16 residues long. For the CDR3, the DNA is TGTGCCAGCAGTGAATTTTGGAGTTTTAGCAATCAGCCCCAGCATTTT. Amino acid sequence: CASSEFWSFSNQPQHF.

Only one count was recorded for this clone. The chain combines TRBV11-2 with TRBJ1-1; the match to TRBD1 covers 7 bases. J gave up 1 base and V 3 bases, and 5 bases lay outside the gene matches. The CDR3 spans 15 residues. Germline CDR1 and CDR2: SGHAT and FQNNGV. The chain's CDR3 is CASSFYRGGNTEAFF. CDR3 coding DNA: TGTGCCAGCAGCTTCTACAGGGGAGGGAACACTGAAGCTTTCTTT.

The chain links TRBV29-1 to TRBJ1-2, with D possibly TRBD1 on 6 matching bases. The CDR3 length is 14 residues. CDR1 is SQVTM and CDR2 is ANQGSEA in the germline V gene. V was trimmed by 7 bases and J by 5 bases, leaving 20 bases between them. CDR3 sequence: CSGDTGQGLYGYTF. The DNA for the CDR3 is TGCAGCGGAGACACGGGACAAGGGTTATATGGCTACACCTTC.

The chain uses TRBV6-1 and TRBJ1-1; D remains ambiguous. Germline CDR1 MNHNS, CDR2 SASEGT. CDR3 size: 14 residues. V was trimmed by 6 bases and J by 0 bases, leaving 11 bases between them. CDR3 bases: TGTGCCAGCAGGGAGGAGGGCCTGAACACTGAAGCTTTCTTT. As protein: CASREEGLNTEAFF.

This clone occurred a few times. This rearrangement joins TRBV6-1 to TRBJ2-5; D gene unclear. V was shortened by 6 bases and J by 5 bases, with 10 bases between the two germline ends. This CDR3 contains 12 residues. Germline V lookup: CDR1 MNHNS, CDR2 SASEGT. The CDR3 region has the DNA TGTGCCAGCAGGGCTAGTAGGGAGACCCAGTACTTC. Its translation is CASRASRETQYF.

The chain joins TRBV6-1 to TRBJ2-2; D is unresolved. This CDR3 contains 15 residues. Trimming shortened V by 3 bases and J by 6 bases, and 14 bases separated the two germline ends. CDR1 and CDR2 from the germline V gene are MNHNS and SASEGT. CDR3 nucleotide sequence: TGTGCCAGCAGTGAGGGGTCGATAGGCGCCGGGGAGCTGTTTTTT. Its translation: CASSEGSIGAGELFF.

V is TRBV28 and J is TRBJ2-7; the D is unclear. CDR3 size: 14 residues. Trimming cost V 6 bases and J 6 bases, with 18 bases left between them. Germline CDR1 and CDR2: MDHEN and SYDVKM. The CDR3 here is CASSRWAGIGEQYF. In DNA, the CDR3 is TGTGCCAGCAGCCGCTGGGCTGGGATAGGCGAGCAGTACTTC.

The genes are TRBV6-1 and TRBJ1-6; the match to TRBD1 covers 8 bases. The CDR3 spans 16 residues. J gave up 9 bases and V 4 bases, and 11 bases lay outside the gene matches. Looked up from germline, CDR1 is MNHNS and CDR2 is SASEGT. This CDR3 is CASSVSGQGLISPLHF. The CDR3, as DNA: TGTGCCAGCAGTGTTTCAGGACAGGGACTAATTTCACCCCTCCACTTT.

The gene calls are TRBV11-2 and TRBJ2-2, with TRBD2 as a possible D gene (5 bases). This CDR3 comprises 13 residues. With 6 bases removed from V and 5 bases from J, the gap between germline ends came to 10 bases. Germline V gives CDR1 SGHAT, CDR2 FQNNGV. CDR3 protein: CASSMRETGELFF. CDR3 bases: TGTGCCAGCAGTATGAGGGAAACCGGGGAGCTGTTTTTT.

DNA for the CDR3: TGTGCCATCGGGGGACAGGGGCAGTTTGAAAAACTGTTTTTT. Translated, it gives CAIGGQGQFEKLFF. This chain uses TRBV10-3 with TRBJ1-4; TRBD1 agrees at 10 bases. With V trimmed by 8 bases and J by 7 bases, 7 bases remained unmatched. From germline, CDR1 is ENHRY and CDR2 SYGVKD. The CDR3 is made up of 14 amino acids.

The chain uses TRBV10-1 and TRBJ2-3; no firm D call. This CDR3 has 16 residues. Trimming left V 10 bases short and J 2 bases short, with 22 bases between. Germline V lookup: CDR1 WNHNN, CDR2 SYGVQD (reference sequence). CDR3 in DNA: TGCGCCATCCCATCTAGGACGGCTTTAAACACAGATACGCAGTATTTT. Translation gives CAIPSRTALNTDTQYF.

This CDR3 is CASSSGGGLPYEQYF. The CDR3 DNA reads as TGTGCCAGCAGCTCTGGGGGGGGGCTGCCCTACGAGCAGTACTTC. The chain couples TRBV7-2 to TRBJ2-7, with D perhaps TRBD2 (7 bases). In germline, CDR1 is SGHTA, CDR2 FQGNSA. The CDR3 has 15 amino acids. The V gene lost 4 bases and the J gene lost 2 bases, with 15 bases spanning the gap.

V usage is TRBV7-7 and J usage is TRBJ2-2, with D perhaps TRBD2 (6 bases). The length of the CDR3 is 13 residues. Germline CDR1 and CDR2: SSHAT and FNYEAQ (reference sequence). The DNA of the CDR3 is TGTGCTCCCCTCCCCGGAGGGGCCGGGGAGCTGTTTTTT. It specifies CAPLPGGAGELFF.

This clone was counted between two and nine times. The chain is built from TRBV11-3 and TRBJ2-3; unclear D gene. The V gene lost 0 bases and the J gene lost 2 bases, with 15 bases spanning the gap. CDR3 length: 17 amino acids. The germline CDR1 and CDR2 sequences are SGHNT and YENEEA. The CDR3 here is CASSLDGQGGYTDTQYF. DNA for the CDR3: TGTGCCAGCAGCTTAGATGGCCAAGGCGGCTACACAGATACGCAGTATTTT.

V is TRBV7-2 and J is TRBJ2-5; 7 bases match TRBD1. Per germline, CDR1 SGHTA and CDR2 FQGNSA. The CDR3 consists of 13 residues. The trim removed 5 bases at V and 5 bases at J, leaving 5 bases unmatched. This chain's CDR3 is CASSLYRGETQYF. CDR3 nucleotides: TGTGCCAGCAGCCTCTACAGGGGTGAGACCCAGTACTTC.